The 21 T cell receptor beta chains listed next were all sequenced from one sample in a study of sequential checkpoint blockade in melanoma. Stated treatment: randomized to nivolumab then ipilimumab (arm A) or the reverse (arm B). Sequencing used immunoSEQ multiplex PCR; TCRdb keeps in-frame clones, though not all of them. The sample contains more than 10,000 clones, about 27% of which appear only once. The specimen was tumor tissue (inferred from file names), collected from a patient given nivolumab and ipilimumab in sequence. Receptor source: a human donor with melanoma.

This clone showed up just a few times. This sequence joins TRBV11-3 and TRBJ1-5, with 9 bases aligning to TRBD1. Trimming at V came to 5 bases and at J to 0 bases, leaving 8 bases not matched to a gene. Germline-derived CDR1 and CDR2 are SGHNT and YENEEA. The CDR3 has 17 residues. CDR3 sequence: CASSPTGTGISNQPQHF. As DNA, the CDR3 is TGTGCCAGCAGCCCAACCGGGACAGGGATTAGCAATCAGCCCCAGCATTTT.

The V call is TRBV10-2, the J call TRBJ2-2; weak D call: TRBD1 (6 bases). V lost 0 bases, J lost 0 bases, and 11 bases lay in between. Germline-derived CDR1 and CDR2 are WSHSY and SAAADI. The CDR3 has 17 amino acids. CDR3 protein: CASSESPGATNTGELFF. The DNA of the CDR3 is TGCGCCAGCAGTGAGTCACCAGGGGCCACGAACACCGGGGAGCTGTTTTTT.

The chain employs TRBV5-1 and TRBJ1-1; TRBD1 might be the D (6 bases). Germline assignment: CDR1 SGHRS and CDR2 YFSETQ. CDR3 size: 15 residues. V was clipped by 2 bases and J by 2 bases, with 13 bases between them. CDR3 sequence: CASSFIRGANTEAFF. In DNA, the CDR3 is TGCGCCAGCAGCTTTATTCGGGGGGCCAACACTGAAGCTTTCTTT.

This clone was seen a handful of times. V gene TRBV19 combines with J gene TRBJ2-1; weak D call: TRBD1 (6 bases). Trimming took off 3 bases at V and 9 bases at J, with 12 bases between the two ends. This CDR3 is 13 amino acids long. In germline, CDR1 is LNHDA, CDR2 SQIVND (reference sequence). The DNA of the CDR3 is TGTGCCAGTAGTATCCCGACAGGCCGTGAGCAGTTCTTC. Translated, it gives CASSIPTGREQFF.

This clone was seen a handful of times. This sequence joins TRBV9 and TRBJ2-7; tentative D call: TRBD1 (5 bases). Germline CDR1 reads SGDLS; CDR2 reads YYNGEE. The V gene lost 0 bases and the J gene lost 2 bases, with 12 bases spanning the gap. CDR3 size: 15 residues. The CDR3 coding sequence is TGTGCCAGCAGCGTAGGAAAGGCAGGGACCTACGAGCAGTACTTC. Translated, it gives CASSVGKAGTYEQYF. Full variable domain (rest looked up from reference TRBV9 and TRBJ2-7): DSGVTQTPKHLITATGQRVTLRCSPRSGDLSVYWYQQSLDQGLQFLIQYYNGEERAKGNILERFSAQQFPDLHSELNLSSLELGDSALYFCASSVGKAGTYEQYFGPGTRLTVT.

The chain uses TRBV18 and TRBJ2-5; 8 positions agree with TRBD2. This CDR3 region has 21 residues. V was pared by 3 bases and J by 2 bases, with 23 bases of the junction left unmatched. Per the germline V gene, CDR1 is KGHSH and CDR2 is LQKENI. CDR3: CASSPGPFERGQHLLQETQYF. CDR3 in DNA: TGTGCCAGCTCACCGGGCCCTTTTGAGCGGGGGCAACACTTACTACAAGAGACCCAGTACTTC. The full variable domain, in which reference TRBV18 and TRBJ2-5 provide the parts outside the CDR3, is NAGVMQNPRHLVRRRGQEARLRCSPMKGHSHVYWYRQLPEEGLKFMVYLQKENIIDESGMPKERFSAEFPKEGPSILRIQQVVRGDSAAYFCASSPGPFERGQHLLQETQYFGPGTRLLVL.

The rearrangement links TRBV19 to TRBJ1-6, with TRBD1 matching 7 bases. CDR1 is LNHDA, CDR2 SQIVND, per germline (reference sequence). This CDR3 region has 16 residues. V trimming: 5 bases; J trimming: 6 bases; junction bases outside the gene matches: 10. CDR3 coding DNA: TGTGCCAGTAGTTTTCGGGACAGCCGACTTAATTCACCCCTCCACTTT. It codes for CASSFRDSRLNSPLHF.

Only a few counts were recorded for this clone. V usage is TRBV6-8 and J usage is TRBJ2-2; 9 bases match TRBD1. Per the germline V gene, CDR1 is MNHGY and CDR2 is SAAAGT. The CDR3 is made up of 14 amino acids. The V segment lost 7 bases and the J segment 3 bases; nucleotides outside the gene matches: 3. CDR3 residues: CASKGQGYTGELFF. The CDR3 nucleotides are TGTGCCAGCAAGGGACAGGGTTACACCGGGGAGCTGTTTTTT.

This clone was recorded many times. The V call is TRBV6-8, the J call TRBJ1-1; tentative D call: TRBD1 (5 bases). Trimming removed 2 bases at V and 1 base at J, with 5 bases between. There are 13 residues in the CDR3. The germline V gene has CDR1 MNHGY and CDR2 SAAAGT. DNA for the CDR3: TGTGCCAGCAGTTACACAGGGAACACTGAAGCTTTCTTT. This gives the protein CASSYTGNTEAFF.

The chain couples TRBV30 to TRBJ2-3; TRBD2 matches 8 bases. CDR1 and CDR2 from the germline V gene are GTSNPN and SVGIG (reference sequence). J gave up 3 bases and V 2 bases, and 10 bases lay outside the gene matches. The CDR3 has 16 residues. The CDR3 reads CAWSSAQRGRTDTQYF. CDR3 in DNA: TGTGCCTGGAGTTCCGCCCAGCGGGGGCGGACAGATACGCAGTATTTT.

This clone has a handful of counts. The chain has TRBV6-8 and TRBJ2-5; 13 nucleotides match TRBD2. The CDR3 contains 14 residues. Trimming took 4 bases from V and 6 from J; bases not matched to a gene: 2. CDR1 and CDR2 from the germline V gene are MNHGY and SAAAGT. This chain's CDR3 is CASSWTSGGQTQYF. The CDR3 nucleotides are TGTGCCAGCAGTTGGACTAGCGGGGGCCAGACCCAGTACTTC.

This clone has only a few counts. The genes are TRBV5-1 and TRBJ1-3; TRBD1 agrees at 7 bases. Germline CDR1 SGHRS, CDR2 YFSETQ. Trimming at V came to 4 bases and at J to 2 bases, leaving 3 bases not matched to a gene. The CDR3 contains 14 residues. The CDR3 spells CASSLTGAGNTIYF. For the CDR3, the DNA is TGCGCCAGCAGCCTTACAGGGGCTGGAAACACCATATATTTT.

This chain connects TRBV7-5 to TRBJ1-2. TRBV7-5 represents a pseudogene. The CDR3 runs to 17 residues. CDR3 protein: CASSLEGYGVSNYGYTF. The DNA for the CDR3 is TGTGCCAGCAGCCTAGAAGGTTATGGGGTTTCTAACTATGGCTACACCTTC.

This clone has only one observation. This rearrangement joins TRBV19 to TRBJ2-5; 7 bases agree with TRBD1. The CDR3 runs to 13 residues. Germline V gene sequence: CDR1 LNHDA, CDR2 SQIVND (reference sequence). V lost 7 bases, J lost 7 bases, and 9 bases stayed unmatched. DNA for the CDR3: TGTGCCAGTAACGTTAGGGCAGGGGGGACCCAGTACTTC. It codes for CASNVRAGGTQYF.

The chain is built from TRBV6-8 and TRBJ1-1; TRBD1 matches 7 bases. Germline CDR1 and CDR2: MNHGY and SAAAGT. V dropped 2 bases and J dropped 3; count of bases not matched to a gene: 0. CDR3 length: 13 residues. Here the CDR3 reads CASSYGTDTEAFF. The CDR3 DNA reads TGTGCCAGCAGTTACGGGACAGACACTGAAGCTTTCTTT.

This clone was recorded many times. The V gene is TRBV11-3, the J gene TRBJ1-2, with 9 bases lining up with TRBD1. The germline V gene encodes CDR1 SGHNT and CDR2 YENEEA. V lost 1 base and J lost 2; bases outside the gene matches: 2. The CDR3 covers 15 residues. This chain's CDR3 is CASSLVGQGNYGYTF. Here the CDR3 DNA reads TGTGCCAGCAGCTTAGTGGGACAGGGAAACTATGGCTACACCTTC.

CDR3 residues: CSVEQGGTSYEQYF. The CDR3, as DNA: TGCAGCGTTGAACAAGGAGGAACTAGTTACGAGCAGTACTTC. V is TRBV29-1 and J is TRBJ2-7; D may be TRBD2 (5 bases). Germline CDR1 and CDR2: SQVTM and ANQGSEA. This CDR3 comprises 14 residues. V shed 2 bases and J shed 4 bases, with 15 bases lying between them.

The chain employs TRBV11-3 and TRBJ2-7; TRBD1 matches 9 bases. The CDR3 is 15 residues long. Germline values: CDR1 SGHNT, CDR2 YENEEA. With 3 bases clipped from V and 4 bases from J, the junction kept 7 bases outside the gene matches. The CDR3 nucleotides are TGTGCCAGCAGCTTCTCGACAGGGGGACAGTACGAGCAGTACTTC. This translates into CASSFSTGGQYEQYF.

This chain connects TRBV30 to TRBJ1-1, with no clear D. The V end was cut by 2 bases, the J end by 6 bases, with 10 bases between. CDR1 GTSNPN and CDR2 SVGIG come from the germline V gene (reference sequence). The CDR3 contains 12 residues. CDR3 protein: CAWSFGVSEAFF. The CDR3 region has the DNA TGTGCCTGGAGTTTCGGGGTTTCTGAAGCTTTCTTT.

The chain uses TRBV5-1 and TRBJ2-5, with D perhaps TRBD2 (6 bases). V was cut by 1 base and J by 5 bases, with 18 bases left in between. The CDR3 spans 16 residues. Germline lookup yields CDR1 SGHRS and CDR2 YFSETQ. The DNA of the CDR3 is TGCGCCAGCAGCTTGTTACAGGCGACGGGAGTGGAGACCCAGTACTTC. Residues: CASSLLQATGVETQYF.

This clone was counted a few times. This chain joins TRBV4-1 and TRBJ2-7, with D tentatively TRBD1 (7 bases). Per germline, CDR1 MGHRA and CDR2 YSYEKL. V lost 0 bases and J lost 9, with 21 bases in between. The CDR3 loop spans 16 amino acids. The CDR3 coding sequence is TGCGCCAGCAGCCAAGATCGACAGGGAGGTATTATTGGGCAGTACTTC. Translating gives CASSQDRQGGIIGQYF.